This T cell receptor beta chain stems from a study of blood T cell repertoires in COVID-19. Germline CDR1 reads MNHEY; CDR2 reads SVGAGI. The V and J ends lost 1 base and 1 base respectively, with 5 bases between them. The CDR3 totals 13 residues. Generated by immunoSEQ multiplex PCR, the TCRdb table keeps only in-frame clones and is missing some. The data hold about 130,000 clones, with around nine tenths observed a single time. The clonotype was recovered from a woman of 80 years or more with acute or convalescent COVID-19. The chain is built from TRBV6-5 and TRBJ2-7; no reliable D call. Specimen: peripheral blood. CDR3 in amino acids: CASSYWASYEQYF. The DNA of the CDR3 is TGTGCCAGCAGTTACTGGGCTTCCTACGAGCAGTACTTC.